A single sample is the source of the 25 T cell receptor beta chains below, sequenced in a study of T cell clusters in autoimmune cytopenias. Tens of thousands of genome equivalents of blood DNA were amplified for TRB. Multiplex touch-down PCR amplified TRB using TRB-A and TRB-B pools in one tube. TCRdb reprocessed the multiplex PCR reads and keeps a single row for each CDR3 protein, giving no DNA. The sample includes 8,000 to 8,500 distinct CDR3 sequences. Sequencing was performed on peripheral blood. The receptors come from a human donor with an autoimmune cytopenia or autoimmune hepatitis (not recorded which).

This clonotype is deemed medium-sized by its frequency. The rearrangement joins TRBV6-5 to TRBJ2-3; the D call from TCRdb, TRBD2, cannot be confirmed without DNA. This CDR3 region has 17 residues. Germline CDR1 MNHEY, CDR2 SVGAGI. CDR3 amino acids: CASSPGRRIAPTDTQYF.

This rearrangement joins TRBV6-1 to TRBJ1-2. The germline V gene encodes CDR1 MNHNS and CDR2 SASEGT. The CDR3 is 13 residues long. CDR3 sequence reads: CASTYDREYGYTF.

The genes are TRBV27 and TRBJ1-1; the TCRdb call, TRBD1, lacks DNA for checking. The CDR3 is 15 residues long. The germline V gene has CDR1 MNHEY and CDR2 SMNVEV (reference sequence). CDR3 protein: CASRLGWGREAEAFF.

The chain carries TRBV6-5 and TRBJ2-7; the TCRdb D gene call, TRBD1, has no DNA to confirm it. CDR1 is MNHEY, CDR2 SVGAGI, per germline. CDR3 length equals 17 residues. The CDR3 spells CASSTGTGNGRAYEQYF.

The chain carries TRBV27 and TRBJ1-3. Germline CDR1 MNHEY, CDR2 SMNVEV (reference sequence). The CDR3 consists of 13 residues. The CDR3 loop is CASSLYPGNTIYF.

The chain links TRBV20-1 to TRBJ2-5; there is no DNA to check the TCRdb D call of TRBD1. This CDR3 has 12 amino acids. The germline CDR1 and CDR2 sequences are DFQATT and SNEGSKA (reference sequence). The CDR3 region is CSPGIGGETQYF.

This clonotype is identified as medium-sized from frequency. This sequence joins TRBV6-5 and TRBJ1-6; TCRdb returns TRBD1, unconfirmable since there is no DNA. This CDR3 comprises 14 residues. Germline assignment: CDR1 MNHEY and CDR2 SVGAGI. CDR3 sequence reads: CASSNAGTRSPLHF.

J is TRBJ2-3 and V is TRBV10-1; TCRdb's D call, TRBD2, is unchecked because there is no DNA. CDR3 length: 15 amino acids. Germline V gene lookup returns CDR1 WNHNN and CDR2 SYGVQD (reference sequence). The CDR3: CASTPGLASTDTQYF.

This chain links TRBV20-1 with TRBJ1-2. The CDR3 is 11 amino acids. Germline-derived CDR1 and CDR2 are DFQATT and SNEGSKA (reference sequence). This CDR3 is CSVRMGNGYTF.

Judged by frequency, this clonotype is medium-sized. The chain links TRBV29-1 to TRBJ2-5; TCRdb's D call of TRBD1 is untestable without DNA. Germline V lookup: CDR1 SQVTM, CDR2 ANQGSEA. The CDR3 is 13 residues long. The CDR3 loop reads CSSGGTGQETQYF.

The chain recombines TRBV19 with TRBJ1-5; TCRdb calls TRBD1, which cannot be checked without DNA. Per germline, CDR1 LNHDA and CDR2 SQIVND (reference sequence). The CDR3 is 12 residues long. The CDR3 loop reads CASQGGGQPQHF.

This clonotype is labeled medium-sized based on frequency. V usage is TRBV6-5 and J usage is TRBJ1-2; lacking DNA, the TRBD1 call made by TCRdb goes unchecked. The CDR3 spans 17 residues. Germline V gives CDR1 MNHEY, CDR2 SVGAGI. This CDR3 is CASSYSTGGRSGDGYTF.

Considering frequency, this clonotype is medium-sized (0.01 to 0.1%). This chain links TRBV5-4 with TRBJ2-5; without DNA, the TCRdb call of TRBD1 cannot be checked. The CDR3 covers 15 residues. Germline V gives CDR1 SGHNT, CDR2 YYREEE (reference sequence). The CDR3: CASSLAGGAGETQYF. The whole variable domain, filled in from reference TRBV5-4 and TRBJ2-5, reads ETGVTQSPTHLIKTRGQQVTLRCSSQSGHNTVSWYQQALGQGPQFIFQYYREEENGRGNFPPRFSGLQFPNYSSELNVNALELDDSALYLCASSLAGGAGETQYFGPGTRLLVL.

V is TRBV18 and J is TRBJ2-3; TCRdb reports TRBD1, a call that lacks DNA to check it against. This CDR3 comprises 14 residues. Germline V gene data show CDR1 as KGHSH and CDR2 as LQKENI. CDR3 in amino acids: CASSHRDREGTQYF.

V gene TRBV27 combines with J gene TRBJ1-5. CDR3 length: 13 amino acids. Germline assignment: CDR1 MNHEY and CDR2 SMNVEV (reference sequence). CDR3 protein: CASSPDRNQPQHF.

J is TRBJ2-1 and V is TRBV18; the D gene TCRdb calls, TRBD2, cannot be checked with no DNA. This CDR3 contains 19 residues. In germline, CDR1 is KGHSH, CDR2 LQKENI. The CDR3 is CASSPGGLAGVVVGNEQFF.

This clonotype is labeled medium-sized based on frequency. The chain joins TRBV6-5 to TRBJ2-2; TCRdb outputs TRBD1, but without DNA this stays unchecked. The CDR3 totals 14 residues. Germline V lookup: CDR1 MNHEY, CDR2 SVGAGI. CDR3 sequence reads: CASTGGPNTGELFF.

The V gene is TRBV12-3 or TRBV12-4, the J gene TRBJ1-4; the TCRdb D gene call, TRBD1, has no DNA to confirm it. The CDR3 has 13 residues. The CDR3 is CASSQGQGIKLFF.

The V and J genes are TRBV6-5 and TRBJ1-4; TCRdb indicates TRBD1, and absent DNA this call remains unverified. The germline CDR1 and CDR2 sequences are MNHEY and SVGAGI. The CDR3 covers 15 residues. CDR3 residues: CATPGTGRFSEKLFF.

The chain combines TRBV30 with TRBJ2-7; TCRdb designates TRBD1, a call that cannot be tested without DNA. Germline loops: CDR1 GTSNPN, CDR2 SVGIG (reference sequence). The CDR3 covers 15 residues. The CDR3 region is CAWSVPGKGRDEQYF.

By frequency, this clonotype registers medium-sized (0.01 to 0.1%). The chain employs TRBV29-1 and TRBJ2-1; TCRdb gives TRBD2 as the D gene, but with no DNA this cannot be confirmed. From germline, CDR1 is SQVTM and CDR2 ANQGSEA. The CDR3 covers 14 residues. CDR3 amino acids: CSVDEASEYNEQFF.

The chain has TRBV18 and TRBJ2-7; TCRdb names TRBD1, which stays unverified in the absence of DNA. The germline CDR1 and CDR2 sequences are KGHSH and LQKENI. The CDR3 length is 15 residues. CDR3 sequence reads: CASSPPGTGDGQQYF.

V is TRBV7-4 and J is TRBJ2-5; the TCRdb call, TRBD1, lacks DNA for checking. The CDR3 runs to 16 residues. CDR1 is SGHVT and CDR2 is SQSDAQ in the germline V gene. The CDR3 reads CASSLGSPGHQETQYF.

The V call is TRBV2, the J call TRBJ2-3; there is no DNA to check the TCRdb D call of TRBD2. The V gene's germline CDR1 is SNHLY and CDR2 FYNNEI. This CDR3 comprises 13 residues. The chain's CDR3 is CASGLADTDTQYF. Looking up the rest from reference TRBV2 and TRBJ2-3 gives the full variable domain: EPEVTQTPSHQVTQMGQEVILRCVPISNHLYFYWYRQILGQKVEFLVSFYNNEISEKSEIFDDQFSVERPDGSNFTLKIRSTKLEDSAMYFCASGLADTDTQYFGPGTRLTVL.

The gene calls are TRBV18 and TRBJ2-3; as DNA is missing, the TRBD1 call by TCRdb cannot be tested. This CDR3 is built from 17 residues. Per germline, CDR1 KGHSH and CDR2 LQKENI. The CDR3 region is CASSPLRVQGVTDTQYF.